The rows below give T cell receptor beta chains drawn from one sample of a study of patients and donors after allogeneic stem cell transplantation. TCRdb processed the RT-PCR reads anew with MiXCR; each CDR3 protein has one entry. The sample includes about 410,000 distinct CDR3 sequences, around 16% of them seen just once. The source material was blood, either unsorted or a sorted T cell fraction (not recorded which). These receptors were taken from a human donor who was either an allogeneic HSCT recipient or a stem cell or donor lymphocyte infusion donor (not recorded which). It is not recorded whose cells these are; they may come from a transplant donor. CDR3s include the opening cysteine and the closing phenylalanine or tryptophan. A D gene is named only where the DNA matches it firmly. Expanded clones get a size class; other rows say once, few or many, or leave the size out.

TRBD1	few	TRBV29-1	TRBJ2-5	TGCAGCGTCGACAGGGGATTTCAAGAGACCCAGTACTTC	CSVDRGFQETQYF
TRBD1	.	TRBV12-3/TRBV12-4	TRBJ2-5	TGTGCCAGCACCACGACAGGGGCGCAAGAGACCCAGTACTTC	CASTTTGAQETQYF
.	.	TRBV5-1	TRBJ2-1	TGCGCCAGCAGCCAAACCGGGATTCGGGACAATGAGCAGTTCTTC	CASSQTGIRDNEQFF
TRBD1	.	TRBV7-2	TRBJ1-3	TGTGCCAGCAGCTTCAGGGGGCGTCGTGAGAACACCATATATTTT	CASSFRGRRENTIYF
TRBD2	many	TRBV20-1	TRBJ2-5	TGCAGTGTTCGACTAGCGCCCCGGCCAGAGACCCAGTACTTC	CSVRLAPRPETQYF
TRBD2	.	TRBV7-2	TRBJ2-2	TGTGCCAGCAGCTTAGCGACAGCGGGGGGTTTAAACGGGGAGCTGTTTTTT	CASSLATAGGLNGELFF
.	few	TRBV19	TRBJ1-5	TGTGCCAGTAGTCCCCGAATGACAGGTAGGGATCAGCCCCAGCATTTT	CASSPRMTGRDQPQHF
TRBD1	.	TRBV2	TRBJ2-3	TGTGCCAGCAAGGACAGGGGCAGGAATACGCAGTATTTT	CASKDRGRNTQYF
TRBD2	many	TRBV29-1	TRBJ2-1	TGCAGCGTTGCCCCGACTAGCGGGAGCAATGAGCAGTTCTTC	CSVAPTSGSNEQFF
.	few	TRBV4-1	TRBJ2-1	TGCGCCAGCACCACCTACCGGGGCCCAGACAATGAGCAGTTCTTC	CASTTYRGPDNEQFF
.	few	TRBV7-2	TRBJ2-7	TGTGCCAGCAGCCCCCCCGGAAGGGGGGATTGGTACGAGCAGTACTTC	CASSPPGRGDWYEQYF
.	.	TRBV5-5	TRBJ1-1	TGTGCCAGCAGCTTCTCCCGGGACGGAAAAGCTTTCTTT	CASSFSRDGKAFF
TRBD2	.	TRBV9	TRBJ2-1	TGTGCCAGCAGCGCGACTGTGAGCGGGAGCTCCTACAATGAGCAGTTCTTC	CASSATVSGSSYNEQFF
TRBD2	.	TRBV20-1	TRBJ2-7	TGCAGTGTTAGATCGAACCGCCCGGGACTATTCTACGAGCAGTACTTC	CSVRSNRPGLFYEQYF
TRBD2	few	TRBV7-8	TRBJ2-3	TGTGCCAGCAGCTTGGGACTAATTGGCACAGATACGCAGTATTTT	CASSLGLIGTDTQYF
.	few	TRBV12-3/TRBV12-4	TRBJ1-2	TGTGCCAGCAGTTTAAAGGGAGGCTCCTATGGCTACACCTTC	CASSLKGGSYGYTF
.	.	TRBV29-1	TRBJ1-1	TGCAGCGTTGAAGATAGGGATCCTGTGAACACTGAAGCTTTCTTT	CSVEDRDPVNTEAFF
.	.	TRBV7-3	TRBJ2-1	TGTGCCAGCAGCTTAAGGGGTCGCGGGGAGCAGTTCTTC	CASSLRGRGEQFF
.	.	TRBV20-1	TRBJ2-7	TGCAGTGCTGGCAAGCCCCATCCGGGGGAGCAGTACTTC	CSAGKPHPGEQYF
.	few	TRBV20-1	TRBJ1-1	TGCAGTGCTAGAGCTTGGGGGGGTAATACTGAAGCTTTCTTT	CSARAWGGNTEAFF
.	.	TRBV6-5	TRBJ1-1	TGTGCCAGCAGTTACTCGGTTCTTCAGTTGGGCACTGAAGCTTTCTTT	CASSYSVLQLGTEAFF
.	few	TRBV4-2	TRBJ2-6	TGTGCCAGCAGCCAAGGTCGTTCTGGGGCCAACGTCCTGACTTTC	CASSQGRSGANVLTF
TRBD1	few	TRBV10-3	TRBJ1-4	TGTGCCATACAGGGGGAAAATGAAAAACTGTTTTTT	CAIQGENEKLFF
TRBD2	.	TRBV10-3	TRBJ2-1	TGTGCCATCAGTGAGTCTGGGACTAGCGGGCCCCGCTCCTACAATGAGCAGTTCTTC	CAISESGTSGPRSYNEQFF
.	.	TRBV20-1	TRBJ2-5	TGCAGTGCTTTCCCCTGGAGGGAACAAGAGACCCAGTACTTC	CSAFPWREQETQYF
.	many	TRBV20-1	TRBJ2-1	TGCAGTGCTAGGTCTAGGTCCGATGAGCAGTTCTTC	CSARSRSDEQFF
.	many	TRBV7-7	TRBJ2-2	TGTGCTAGCAGCCACGGGGGCCGAAAGAACACCGGGGAGCTGTTTTTT	CASSHGGRKNTGELFF
.	many	TRBV5-1	TRBJ1-1	TGCGCCAGCAGCAGAGGGCCAGGGGAAGCTTTCTTT	CASSRGPGEAFF
TRBD2	many	TRBV20-1	TRBJ2-3	TGCAGTGCGCTTTCCTGGGGTAGCGGGCGCACAGATACGCAGTATTTT	CSALSWGSGRTDTQYF
.	many	TRBV24-1	TRBJ2-1	TGTGCCACCAGTGACCAATCAGGAGGGGGGGATGAGCAGTTCTTC	CATSDQSGGGDEQFF
TRBD2	.	TRBV12-3/TRBV12-4	TRBJ2-7	TGTGCCAGCAGTCCTCGTTCCGGGACTATCTACGAGCAGTACTTC	CASSPRSGTIYEQYF
.	.	TRBV15	TRBJ2-7	TGTGCCACCTTGGACTCATCTACCTACGAGCAGTACTTC	CATLDSSTYEQYF
TRBD1	few	TRBV11-2	TRBJ2-1	TGTGCCAGTTCCCCCAGGGGGCCTGAGCAGTTCTTC	CASSPRGPEQFF
.	few	TRBV24-1	TRBJ2-1	TGTGCCACCAGTGTTCCGCGGCCGGGGGCTACGCATGAGCAGTTCTTC	CATSVPRPGATHEQFF
.	few	TRBV12-3/TRBV12-4	TRBJ2-3	TGTGCCAGCAGTTACACTAGCACAGATACGCAGTATTTT	CASSYTSTDTQYF
.	many	TRBV12-3/TRBV12-4	TRBJ2-5	TGTGCCAGCAGCCCTGCCGGGATCCAAGAGACCCAGTACTTC	CASSPAGIQETQYF
TRBD2	many	TRBV5-1	TRBJ2-1	TGCGCCAGCAGCTTATCTCTAGCGGGAGGCTCCTACAATGAGCAGTTCTTC	CASSLSLAGGSYNEQFF
.	.	TRBV6-1	TRBJ2-7	TGTGCCAGCAGCCGCCGGACAAAGAGGGGCGAGCAGTACTTC	CASSRRTKRGEQYF
TRBD2	few	TRBV13	TRBJ2-7	TGTGCCAGCAGCTTGCCTAGCGGGAGATACGAGCAGTACTTC	CASSLPSGRYEQYF
.	few	TRBV18	TRBJ2-7	TGTGCCAGCTCACCGATTAAGGGGTCCTACGAGCAGTACTTC	CASSPIKGSYEQYF
TRBD1	many	TRBV5-1	TRBJ1-1	TGCGCCAGCAGCGCGGACAGGGGCAAAAACACTGAAGCTTTCTTT	CASSADRGKNTEAFF
.	.	TRBV25-1	TRBJ2-7	TGTGCCAGCAGTGGCCTGTATGATGGGAACATCGAGCAGTACTTC	CASSGLYDGNIEQYF
.	few	TRBV5-1	TRBJ2-1	TGCGCCAGCAGTCCTTGGCGACTCCAAGTTGGGGGAAGCTCCTACAATGAGCAGTTCTTC	CASSPWRLQVGGSSYNEQFF
.	few	TRBV14	TRBJ2-7	TGTGCCAGCAGCCAAGCCCCCCGGGACAATCATTACGAGCAGTACTTC	CASSQAPRDNHYEQYF
.	.	TRBV6-2/TRBV6-3	TRBJ2-2	TGTGCCAGCAGTTGGGGGGCCGGGGTTGGCGCCGGGGAGCTGTTTTTT	CASSWGAGVGAGELFF
.	few	TRBV20-1	TRBJ2-1	TGCAGTGCTAGAGAGGGGAACGATGAGCAGTTCTTC	CSAREGNDEQFF
.	.	TRBV5-6	TRBJ2-5	TGTGCCAGCAGGAATGGACAGTGGGGCCCCGGCCAGTACTTC	CASRNGQWGPGQYF
.	few	TRBV29-1	TRBJ2-5	TGCAGCATTTCAACAGTACAAGAGACCCAGTACTTC	CSISTVQETQYF
TRBD2	.	TRBV12-3/TRBV12-4	TRBJ2-7	TGTGCCAGCACCTATGGGACTAGCGGTTTGTCCTATGAGCAGTACTTC	CASTYGTSGLSYEQYF
.	few	TRBV12-3/TRBV12-4	TRBJ2-1	TGTGCCAGCAGCCCCCGCCGGACCCCATTCAATGAGCAGTTCTTC	CASSPRRTPFNEQFF
.	.	TRBV15	TRBJ1-1	TGTGCCACCAGCAGACGGGACGGAATGAACACTGAAGCTTTCTTT	CATSRRDGMNTEAFF
TRBD1	.	TRBV10-3	TRBJ1-2	TGTGCCATCAGTGCGCTCGGACAGGCTTCGTATGGCTACACCTTC	CAISALGQASYGYTF
.	.	TRBV20-1	TRBJ1-5	TGCAGTGCTAGGGGTATGCTGGGGCAGCCCCAGCATTTT	CSARGMLGQPQHF
TRBD1	.	TRBV10-3	TRBJ2-2	TGTGCCATCAGCTCTCCGACAGGGGCCTTGAACACCGGGGAGCTGTTTTTT	CAISSPTGALNTGELFF
TRBD2	.	TRBV5-1	TRBJ2-1	TGCGCCAGCAGCTTGGGTGCGGGGGGGGATTACAATGAGCAGTTCTTC	CASSLGAGGDYNEQFF